The 21 T cell receptor beta chains in this list originate from one sample, sequenced in a study of radiation and T cells in renal cell carcinoma. TCRdb keeps only in-frame clones here, not all; method: immunoSEQ multiplex PCR. Found here are approximately 150,000 clones, roughly 83% of them singletons; the top ten hold roughly 25%. Stated time point: baseline pretreatment blood. Treatment: 15 Gy SBRT to primary tumor, nephrectomy 4 weeks later. Specimen: blood, collected from a patient whose treatment included radiotherapy and nephrectomy. The receptors come from a woman in her forties or fifties with renal cell carcinoma.

The genes are TRBV19 and TRBJ1-6; 7 bases line up with TRBD1. Germline V gene sequence: CDR1 LNHDA, CDR2 SQIVND (reference sequence). The CDR3 is made up of 16 amino acids. Unmatched junction bases numbered 7, after V lost 1 base and J lost 7 bases. CDR3 protein: CASSIGGRTGNSPLHF. In DNA form, the CDR3 reads TGTGCCAGTAGTATAGGAGGAAGGACAGGCAATTCACCCCTCCACTTT.

This clone was found a few times. The gene calls are TRBV2 and TRBJ2-5, with D unclear. This CDR3 is 13 amino acids long. V lost 5 bases to trimming and J lost 1 base, with 8 bases between them. CDR1 and CDR2 (germline): SNHLY, FYNNEI. CDR3 DNA: TGTGCCAGCAGTTTACAGCCCCAAGAGACCCAGTACTTC. Translation: CASSLQPQETQYF.

The V gene is TRBV27, the J gene TRBJ1-5; no clear D gene. V was pared by 1 base and J by 2 bases, with 12 bases between. CDR3 length: 16 amino acids. The V gene's germline CDR1 is MNHEY and CDR2 SMNVEV (reference sequence). CDR3 sequence: CASSLFGIVGNQPQHF. CDR3 in DNA: TGTGCCAGCAGTTTATTTGGTATAGTAGGCAATCAGCCCCAGCATTTT.

This chain connects TRBV10-3 to TRBJ1-5; tentative D call: TRBD1 (6 bases). Germline CDR1 reads ENHRY; CDR2 reads SYGVKD. This CDR3 spans 13 amino acids. V was cut by 5 bases and J by 5 bases, with 10 bases left in between. CDR3 sequence (DNA): TGTGCCATCAGTCTACAGGGTGATCAGCCCCAGCATTTT. Residues: CAISLQGDQPQHF.

J is TRBJ2-6 and V is TRBV2; D uncertain. V lost 2 bases and J 0 bases, leaving 5 bases between the germline ends. The CDR3 extends over 15 amino acids. CDR1 SNHLY and CDR2 FYNNEI come from the germline V gene. CDR3 residues: CASSERSSGANVLTF. The CDR3 bases are TGTGCCAGCAGTGAAAGGAGCTCTGGGGCCAACGTCCTGACTTTC.

The V and J genes are TRBV9 and TRBJ2-5; D may be TRBD2 (6 bases). From germline, CDR1 is SGDLS and CDR2 YYNGEE. There are 13 residues in the CDR3. With 6 bases removed from V and 1 base from J, the gap between germline ends came to 10 bases. CDR3 residues: CASKGTGQETQYF. For the CDR3, the DNA is TGTGCCAGCAAAGGGACTGGCCAAGAGACCCAGTACTTC.

This chain uses TRBV28 with TRBJ1-1; D not resolved. V lost 7 bases and J lost 3, with 6 bases in between. Germline CDR1 reads MDHEN; CDR2 reads SYDVKM. The CDR3 runs to 11 residues. The CDR3 loop reads CASITDTEAFF. The CDR3 nucleotides read TGTGCCAGCATAACGGACACTGAAGCTTTCTTT.

The rearrangement links TRBV19 to TRBJ1-5; 8 bases agree with TRBD1. Trimming cost V 5 bases and J 1 base; bases outside gene matches: 4. The length of the CDR3 is 15 residues. Germline values: CDR1 LNHDA, CDR2 SQIVND (reference sequence). The CDR3 DNA reads as TGTGCCAGTAGTGGACAGGGTAGGAGCAATCAGCCCCAGCATTTT. This gives the protein CASSGQGRSNQPQHF.

The rearrangement links TRBV15 to TRBJ1-5, with D perhaps matching TRBD1 (6 bases). The V and J ends lost 4 bases and 2 bases respectively, with 15 bases between them. The CDR3 is 16 amino acids. Germline-derived CDR1 and CDR2 are LNHNV and YYDKDF (reference sequence). This chain's CDR3 is CATSNGLGGGNQPQHF. The CDR3 nucleotides read TGTGCCACCAGCAACGGATTGGGGGGCGGCAATCAGCCCCAGCATTTT.

For the CDR3, the DNA is TGTGCCAGTAGCGACGTGGTAGCGGGGGACACCGGGGAGCTGTTTTTT. Protein product: CASSDVVAGDTGELFF. The J gene is TRBJ2-2, the V gene TRBV19, with 9 bases that match TRBD2. The V gene's germline CDR1 is LNHDA and CDR2 SQIVND (reference sequence). The CDR3 is 16 amino acids. The trim removed 6 bases at V and 3 bases at J, leaving 8 bases unmatched.

The chain is built from TRBV7-2 and TRBJ1-3; TRBD1 might be the D (6 bases). Germline assignment: CDR1 SGHTA and CDR2 FQGNSA. V shed 1 base and J shed 1 base, with 11 bases lying between them. This CDR3 comprises 16 residues. The CDR3: CASSLGGLLSGNTIYF. CDR3 DNA sequence: TGTGCCAGCAGCTTAGGGGGGCTTCTTTCTGGAAACACCATATATTTT. Full variable domain (rest looked up from reference TRBV7-2 and TRBJ1-3): GAGVSQSPSNKVTEKGKDVELRCDPISGHTALYWYRQSLGQGLEFLIYFQGNSAPDKSGLPSDRFSAERTGGSVSTLTIQRTQQEDSAVYLCASSLGGLLSGNTIYFGEGSWLTVV.

J is TRBJ1-2 and V is TRBV6-1; 8 positions match TRBD1. The CDR3 length is 15 residues. V lost 3 bases, J lost 4 bases, and 7 bases stayed unmatched. Germline lookup yields CDR1 MNHNS and CDR2 SASEGT. The CDR3 nucleotides read TGTGCCAGCAGTGAGCCGACAGGGGAGGCCTATGGCTACACCTTC. It codes for CASSEPTGEAYGYTF.

The J gene is TRBJ2-7, the V gene TRBV4-3; D possibly uses TRBD1 or TRBD2 (5 bases each). The germline V and J ends were trimmed by 1 base and 4 bases, with 14 bases remaining between them. Germline-derived CDR1 and CDR2 are LGHNA and YSLEER. The CDR3 loop spans 15 amino acids. CDR3 DNA sequence: TGCGCCAGCAGCCAAGGGGACGAGGTTGGGTACGAGCAGTACTTC. Amino acid sequence: CASSQGDEVGYEQYF.

The chain carries TRBV30 and TRBJ1-6, with TRBD1 as a possible D gene (5 bases). Germline values: CDR1 GTSNPN, CDR2 SVGIG (reference sequence). The CDR3 runs to 17 residues. Trimming pared 0 bases from V and 3 bases from J, leaving 15 bases between. CDR3 amino acids: CAWSVPRLGDYNSPLHF. The CDR3 DNA follows: TGTGCCTGGAGTGTACCACGATTAGGGGACTATAATTCACCCCTCCACTTT.

V usage is TRBV5-6 and J usage is TRBJ2-3; D is perhaps TRBD1 (5 bases). The CDR3 is 15 amino acids. Germline V gives CDR1 SGHDT, CDR2 YYEEEE. Trimming cost V 4 bases and J 6 bases, with 18 bases left between them. In DNA, the CDR3 is TGTGCCAGCAGCATTGGTGGGGCCAGCAGGGATACGCAGTATTTT. It encodes CASSIGGASRDTQYF.

DNA of the CDR3: TGTGCCAGCAGTGAAAGGGGGACAGCCACCTACTACAATGAGCAGTTCTTC. Its protein is CASSERGTATYYNEQFF. The chain combines TRBV2 with TRBJ2-1; TRBD1 aligns across 7 bases. CDR1 and CDR2 (germline): SNHLY, FYNNEI. V lost 2 bases and J lost 3; bases outside the gene matches: 10. This CDR3 is built from 17 residues.

V gene TRBV10-3 combines with J gene TRBJ2-5; the match to TRBD1 covers 7 bases. Losses at the gene ends were 2 bases for V and 3 bases for J; bases not matched to a gene: 6. The CDR3 runs to 15 residues. The germline gives CDR1 ENHRY, CDR2 SYGVKD. Written as DNA, the CDR3 is TGTGCCATCAGTGAGGCACAGGGGAGAGAAGAGACCCAGTACTTC. This codes for CAISEAQGREETQYF.

The V gene is TRBV14, the J gene TRBJ2-1, with 7 bases matching TRBD2. The CDR3 has 15 amino acids. Germline V gene data show CDR1 as SGHDN and CDR2 as FVKESK. With 0 bases clipped from V and 10 bases from J, the junction kept 9 bases outside the gene matches. The CDR3 DNA follows: TGTGCCAGCAGCCAAGATCCGGCGGGAGTGGGGGAGCAGTTCTTC. As protein: CASSQDPAGVGEQFF.

CDR3 nucleotide sequence: TGTGCCAGCAGCTCCCGGACAGGAGACTATGGCTACACCTTC. Its translation is CASSSRTGDYGYTF. J is TRBJ1-2 and V is TRBV5-4, with 7 bases lining up with TRBD1. V shed 3 bases and J 3 bases; nucleotides not matched to a gene: 5. CDR1 and CDR2 (germline): SGHNT, YYREEE (reference sequence). This CDR3 has 14 residues.

This clone was detected only once. V usage is TRBV9 and J usage is TRBJ2-5; 12 bases agree with TRBD2. Germline assignment: CDR1 SGDLS and CDR2 YYNGEE. The CDR3 totals 15 residues. V lost 4 bases to trimming and J lost 2 bases; unmatched junction nucleotides: 3. The CDR3 here is CASSRLAGEQETQYF. The CDR3, as DNA: TGTGCCAGCAGCCGACTAGCGGGGGAACAAGAGACCCAGTACTTC.

This clone appeared a few times. The V and J genes are TRBV7-2 and TRBJ1-2; possible D gene TRBD1, 6 bases. V shed 0 bases and J shed 7 bases, with 9 bases lying between them. The CDR3 totals 13 residues. Germline-derived CDR1 and CDR2 are SGHTA and FQGNSA. The CDR3 spells CASSLAEGGGYTF. In nucleotides, the CDR3 is TGTGCCAGCAGCTTAGCGGAGGGGGGTGGCTACACCTTC.